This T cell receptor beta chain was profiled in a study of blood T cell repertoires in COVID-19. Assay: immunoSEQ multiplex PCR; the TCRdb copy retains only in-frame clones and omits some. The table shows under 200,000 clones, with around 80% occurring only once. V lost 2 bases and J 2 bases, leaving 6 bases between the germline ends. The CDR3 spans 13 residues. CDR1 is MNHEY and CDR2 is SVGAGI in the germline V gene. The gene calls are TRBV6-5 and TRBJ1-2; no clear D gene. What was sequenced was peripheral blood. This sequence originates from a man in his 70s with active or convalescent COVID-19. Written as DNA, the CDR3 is TGTGCCAGCAGTTACGACGGGAACTATGGCTACACCTTC. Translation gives CASSYDGNYGYTF.